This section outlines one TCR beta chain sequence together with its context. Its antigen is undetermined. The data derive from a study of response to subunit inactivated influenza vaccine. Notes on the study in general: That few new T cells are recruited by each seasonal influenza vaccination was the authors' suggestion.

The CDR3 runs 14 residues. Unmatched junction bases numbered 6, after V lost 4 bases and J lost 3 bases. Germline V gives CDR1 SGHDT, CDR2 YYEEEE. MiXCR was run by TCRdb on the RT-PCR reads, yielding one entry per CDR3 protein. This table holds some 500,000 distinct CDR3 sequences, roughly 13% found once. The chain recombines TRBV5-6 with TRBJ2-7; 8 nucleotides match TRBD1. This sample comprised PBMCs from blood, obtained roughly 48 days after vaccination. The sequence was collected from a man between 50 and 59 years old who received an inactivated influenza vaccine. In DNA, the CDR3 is TGTGCCAGCAGCGACTACAGGGGGTTCTACGAGCAGTACTTC. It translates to CASSDYRGFYEQYF.